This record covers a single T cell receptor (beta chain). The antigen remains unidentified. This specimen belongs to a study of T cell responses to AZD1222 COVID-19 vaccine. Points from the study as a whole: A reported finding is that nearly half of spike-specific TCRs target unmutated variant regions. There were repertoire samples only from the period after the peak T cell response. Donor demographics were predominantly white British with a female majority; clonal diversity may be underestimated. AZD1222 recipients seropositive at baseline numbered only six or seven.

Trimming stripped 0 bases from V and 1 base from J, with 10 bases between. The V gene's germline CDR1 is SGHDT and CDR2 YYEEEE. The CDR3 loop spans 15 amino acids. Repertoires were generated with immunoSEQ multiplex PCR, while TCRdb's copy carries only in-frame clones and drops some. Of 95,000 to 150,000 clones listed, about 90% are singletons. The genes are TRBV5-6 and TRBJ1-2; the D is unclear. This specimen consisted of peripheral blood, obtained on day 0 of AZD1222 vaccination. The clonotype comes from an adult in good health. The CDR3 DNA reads TGTGCCAGCAGCTTGGGACAAAGCTTTAACTATGGCTACACCTTC. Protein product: CASSLGQSFNYGYTF.